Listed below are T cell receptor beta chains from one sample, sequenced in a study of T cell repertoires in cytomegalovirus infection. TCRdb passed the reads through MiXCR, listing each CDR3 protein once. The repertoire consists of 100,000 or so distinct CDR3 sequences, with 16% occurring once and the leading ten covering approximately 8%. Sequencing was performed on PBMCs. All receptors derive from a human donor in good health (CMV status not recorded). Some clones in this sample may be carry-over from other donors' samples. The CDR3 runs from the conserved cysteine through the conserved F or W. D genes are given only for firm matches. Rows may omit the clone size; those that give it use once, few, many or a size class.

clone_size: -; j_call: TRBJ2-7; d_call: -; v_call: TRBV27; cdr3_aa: CASRVSGTLYEQYF; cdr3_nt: TGTGCCAGCAGAGTCTCAGGGACCCTCTACGAGCAGTACTTC
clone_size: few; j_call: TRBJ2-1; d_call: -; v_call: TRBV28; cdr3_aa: CASSFLTLRSNEQFF; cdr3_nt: TGTGCCAGCAGTTTCCTAACCCTGAGGAGCAATGAGCAGTTCTTC
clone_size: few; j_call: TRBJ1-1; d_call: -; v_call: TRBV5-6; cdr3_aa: CASRRQRGTRTEAFF; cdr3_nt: TGTGCCAGCAGAAGACAAAGGGGGACTCGGACTGAAGCTTTCTTT
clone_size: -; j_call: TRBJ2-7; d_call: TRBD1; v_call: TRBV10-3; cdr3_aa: CAVADRGYEQYF; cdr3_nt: TGTGCCGTAGCTGACAGGGGGTACGAGCAGTACTTC
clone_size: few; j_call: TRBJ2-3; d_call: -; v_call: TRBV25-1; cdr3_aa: CASSTSTDTQYF; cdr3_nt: TGTGCCAGCTCGACTAGTACAGATACGCAGTATTTT
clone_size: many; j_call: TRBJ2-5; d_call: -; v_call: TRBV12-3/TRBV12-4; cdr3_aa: CASSPLTAQETQYF; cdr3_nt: TGTGCCAGCAGTCCCCTGACAGCGCAAGAGACCCAGTACTTC
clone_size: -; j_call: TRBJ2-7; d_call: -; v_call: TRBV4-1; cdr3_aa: CASSQRSPGLVTYEQYF; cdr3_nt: TGCGCCAGCAGCCAAAGATCCCCGGGACTGGTAACCTACGAGCAGTACTTC
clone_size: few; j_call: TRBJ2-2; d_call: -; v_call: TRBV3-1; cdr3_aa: CASSQDKAGELFF; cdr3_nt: TGTGCCAGCAGCCAAGATAAGGCCGGGGAGCTGTTTTTT
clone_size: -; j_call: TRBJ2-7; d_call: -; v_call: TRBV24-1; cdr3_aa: CATSDPEGTYEQYF; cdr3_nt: TGTGCCACCAGTGACCCCGAGGGGACCTACGAGCAGTACTTC
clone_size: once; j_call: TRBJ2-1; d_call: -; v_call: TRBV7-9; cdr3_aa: CASSVAYKGGKQFF; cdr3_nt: TGTGCCAGCAGCGTAGCGTATAAGGGTGGGAAGCAGTTCTTC
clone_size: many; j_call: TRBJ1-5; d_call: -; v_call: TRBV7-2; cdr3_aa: CASSLGAPGNQPQHF; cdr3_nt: TGTGCCAGCAGCTTAGGGGCTCCTGGCAATCAGCCCCAGCATTTT
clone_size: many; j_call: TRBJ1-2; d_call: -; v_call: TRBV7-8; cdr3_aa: CASSLAIAGPLIRFYGYTF; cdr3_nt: TGTGCCAGCAGCTTAGCCATAGCGGGTCCCCTGATCAGGTTCTATGGCTACACCTTC
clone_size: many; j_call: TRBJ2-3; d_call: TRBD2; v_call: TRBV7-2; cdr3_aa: CASSPGTSGGATTDTQYF; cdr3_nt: TGTGCCAGCAGCCCTGGGACTAGCGGGGGGGCCACGACAGATACGCAGTATTTT
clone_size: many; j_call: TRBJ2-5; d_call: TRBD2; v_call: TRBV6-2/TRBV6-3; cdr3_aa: CASNGLAGRETQYF; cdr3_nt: TGTGCCAGCAATGGACTAGCGGGGCGAGAGACCCAGTACTTC
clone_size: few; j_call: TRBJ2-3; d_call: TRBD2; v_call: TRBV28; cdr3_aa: CASSGTSGEDTQYF; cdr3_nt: TGTGCCAGCAGTGGGACTAGCGGGGAAGATACGCAGTATTTT
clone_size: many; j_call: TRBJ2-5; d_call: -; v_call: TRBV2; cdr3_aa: CASSWTPQETQYF; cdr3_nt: TGTGCCAGCAGTTGGACCCCCCAAGAGACCCAGTACTTC
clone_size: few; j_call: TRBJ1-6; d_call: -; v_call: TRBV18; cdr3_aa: CASSSGGNSPLHF; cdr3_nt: TGTGCCAGCTCGTCCGGGGGCAATTCACCCCTCCACTTT
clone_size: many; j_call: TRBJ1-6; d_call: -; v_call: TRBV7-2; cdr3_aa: CASSWDGNSPLHF; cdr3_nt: TGTGCCAGCAGCTGGGACGGGAATTCACCCCTCCACTTT
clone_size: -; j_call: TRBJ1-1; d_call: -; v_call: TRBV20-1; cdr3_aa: CSAREGALNTEAFF; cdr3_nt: TGCAGTGCTAGAGAGGGGGCTTTGAACACTGAAGCTTTCTTT
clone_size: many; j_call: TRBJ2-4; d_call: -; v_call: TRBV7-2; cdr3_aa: CASSPLQGTGIQYF; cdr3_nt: TGTGCCAGCAGCCCACTACAGGGTACGGGCATTCAGTACTTC
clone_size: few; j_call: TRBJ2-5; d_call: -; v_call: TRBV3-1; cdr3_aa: CASSQTGEETQYF; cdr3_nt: TGTGCCAGCAGTCAGACGGGGGAAGAGACCCAGTACTTC
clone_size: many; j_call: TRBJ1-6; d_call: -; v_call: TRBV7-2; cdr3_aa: CASSLVDVSPYNSPLHF; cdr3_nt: TGTGCCAGCAGCTTAGTCGACGTATCCCCCTATAATTCACCCCTCCACTTT
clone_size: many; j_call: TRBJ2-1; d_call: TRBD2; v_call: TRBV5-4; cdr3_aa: CASSLKTSGDNEQFF; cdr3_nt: TGTGCCAGCAGCTTGAAGACTAGCGGGGACAATGAGCAGTTCTTC